These T cell receptor beta chains were read from a single sample in a study of blood T cell repertoires in COVID-19. This table comes from immunoSEQ multiplex PCR, and its TCRdb copy is limited to in-frame clones, with some not included. This sample has over 110,000 clones; 84% occur once, and the top ten carry more than 3%. The specimen sequenced was PBMCs or T cells enriched from blood (not recorded which). These receptors were collected from a man over 45 in a cohort exposed to, infected with or recovered from COVID-19 (not recorded which). Both conserved end residues are part of each CDR3. A D gene is named only where the DNA matches it firmly. Size tells how often a clone was seen (once, few, many) or the class of an expanded clone, and some rows leave it out.

V,J,D,size,CDR3,DNA
TRBV10-3,TRBJ2-1,TRBD2,NA,CAISIAGPEQFF,TGTGCCATCAGCATAGCGGGGCCCGAGCAGTTCTTC
TRBV12-3/TRBV12-4,TRBJ2-1,NA,NA,CASSLGAGEQFF,TGTGCCAGCAGCTTAGGAGCAGGAGAGCAGTTCTTC
TRBV28,TRBJ1-4,TRBD1,NA,CASTVATGAREKLFF,TGTGCCAGCACCGTCGCGACAGGGGCGCGAGAAAAACTGTTTTTT
TRBV5-1,TRBJ2-2,NA,NA,CASSLPAANTGELFF,TGCGCCAGCAGCTTACCGGCGGCGAACACCGGGGAGCTGTTTTTT
TRBV6-4,TRBJ1-2,NA,NA,CASSEAGSGYTF,TGTGCCAGCAGTGAAGCAGGGTCCGGCTACACCTTC
TRBV18,TRBJ2-5,TRBD1,NA,CASSATTGGQETQYF,TGTGCCAGCTCAGCCACGACAGGGGGTCAAGAGACCCAGTACTTC
TRBV28,TRBJ2-3,NA,NA,CASRESTDTQYF,TGTGCCAGCAGGGAGTCCACAGATACGCAGTATTTT
TRBV6-2/TRBV6-3,TRBJ2-2,TRBD1,NA,CASSKTGVNTGELFF,TGTGCCAGCAGTAAGACAGGGGTTAACACCGGGGAGCTGTTTTTT
TRBV11-2,TRBJ1-6,NA,NA,CASSLAQGNSPLHF,TGTGCCAGCAGCTTAGCGCAGGGAAATTCACCCCTCCACTTT
TRBV18,TRBJ1-2,NA,NA,CASSLGGQNYGYTF,TGTGCCAGCTCCCTTGGCGGGCAGAACTATGGCTACACCTTC
TRBV18,TRBJ1-4,NA,NA,CASSPRTVDEKLFF,TGTGCCAGCTCACCTCGGACTGTGGATGAAAAACTGTTTTTT
TRBV6-5,TRBJ1-2,NA,NA,CASSYDWVGGYTF,TGTGCCAGCAGTTACGACTGGGTTGGGGGCTACACCTTC
TRBV25-1,TRBJ1-2,NA,NA,CASSEYLEGYTF,TGTGCCAGCAGTGAATATCTGGAGGGCTACACCTTC
TRBV7-9,TRBJ2-1,NA,once,CASGPGLTYNEQFF,TGTGCCAGCGGACCGGGACTGACCTACAATGAGCAGTTCTTC
TRBV20-1,TRBJ1-1,NA,NA,CSASHLGQKNTEAFF,TGCAGTGCTAGTCATTTAGGACAGAAGAACACTGAAGCTTTCTTT
TRBV9,TRBJ1-6,NA,NA,CASSVQDSYNSPLHF,TGTGCCAGCAGCGTACAGGACTCCTATAATTCACCCCTCCACTTT